This is a list of T cell receptor beta chains from one sample in a study of blood T cells in healthy people across ages. Each CDR3 protein is one row after TCRdb ran MiXCR on the 5' RACE reads. The table records 1,800,000 or so distinct CDR3 sequences, 35% to 50% of them present only once. The sequenced sample was blood. All receptors come from a human donor in good health. CDR3s include the opening cysteine and the closing phenylalanine or tryptophan. D genes are given only for firm matches. Clone size appears in some rows only: once, few, many, or a class for an expanded clone.

TRBV20-1	-	-	TRBJ1-1	CSAQRGSREDTEAFF	TGCAGTGCTCAGCGGGGGAGCAGGGAGGACACTGAAGCTTTCTTT
TRBV7-2	-	-	TRBJ2-4	CASSLVSWAQEAKNIQYF	TGTGCCAGCAGCTTAGTGTCATGGGCCCAGGAAGCCAAAAACATTCAGTACTTC
TRBV7-8	few	TRBD2	TRBJ2-1	CASSPVWGGSNEQFF	TGTGCCAGCAGCCCAGTATGGGGGGGTTCCAATGAGCAGTTCTTC
TRBV29-1	few	-	TRBJ2-3	CSVGGGTVSTDTQYF	TGCAGCGTTGGCGGGGGCACCGTTAGCACAGATACGCAGTATTTT
TRBV20-1	many	-	TRBJ2-3	CSARGVDTQYF	TGCAGTGCTAGAGGAGTAGATACGCAGTATTTT
TRBV20-1	-	TRBD1	TRBJ1-4	CSATHWTGGRFNEKLFF	TGCAGTGCCACCCATTGGACAGGGGGCCGGTTTAATGAAAAACTGTTTTTT
TRBV6-6	-	-	TRBJ2-2	CASSYGRGPNTGELFF	TGTGCCAGCAGTTACGGGCGGGGACCGAACACCGGGGAGCTGTTTTTT
TRBV24-1	-	TRBD1	TRBJ2-2	CATSDAPGQGGTGELFF	TGTGCCACCAGTGATGCCCCGGGACAGGGAGGGACCGGGGAGCTGTTTTTT
TRBV12-3/TRBV12-4	few	TRBD1	TRBJ2-2	CASSFSGTVNTGELFF	TGTGCCAGCAGTTTCTCCGGGACAGTTAACACCGGGGAGCTGTTTTTT
TRBV6-2/TRBV6-3	-	-	TRBJ2-7	CASSYGVRAYEQYF	TGTGCCAGCAGTTACGGTGTCAGAGCCTACGAGCAGTACTTC
TRBV7-2	-	-	TRBJ1-3	CASSLARSGNTIYF	TGTGCCAGCAGCTTAGCGAGGTCTGGAAACACCATATATTTT
TRBV7-3	many	TRBD2	TRBJ2-1	CASSLSGTIIDEQFF	TGTGCCAGCAGCTTATCCGGGACTATTATCGATGAGCAGTTCTTC
TRBV20-1	-	TRBD1	TRBJ2-7	CSASHRGYEQYF	TGCAGTGCTTCACACAGGGGATACGAGCAGTACTTC
TRBV7-8	many	-	TRBJ2-4	CASSLRGLKNIQYF	TGTGCCAGCAGCTTACGCGGCCTCAAAAACATTCAGTACTTC
TRBV6-6	-	-	TRBJ1-5	CASSYRGWVADQPQHF	TGTGCCAGCAGTTACCGCGGGTGGGTGGCCGATCAGCCCCAGCATTTT
TRBV9	few	-	TRBJ1-6	CASSHGGGLANSPLHF	TGTGCCAGCAGCCACGGAGGCGGGCTTGCTAATTCACCCCTCCACTTT
TRBV5-1	few	-	TRBJ2-7	CASSLGSTALFEQYF	TGCGCCAGCAGCTTGGGCTCGACAGCCCTCTTCGAGCAGTACTTC
TRBV20-1	-	TRBD1	TRBJ1-2	CSATIPYDRVGGYTF	TGCAGTGCTACTATCCCCTACGACAGGGTGGGTGGCTACACCTTC
TRBV5-1	few	TRBD1	TRBJ1-1	CASSLGTGPTNTEAFF	TGCGCCAGCAGCCTCGGGACAGGTCCAACCAACACTGAAGCTTTCTTT
TRBV12-3/TRBV12-4	many	TRBD1	TRBJ2-7	CASSSGQGPYEQYF	TGTGCCAGCAGCTCAGGACAGGGCCCCTACGAGCAGTACTTC
TRBV15	-	-	TRBJ1-2	CATSRDTVEAHGYTF	TGTGCCACCAGCAGAGATACAGTCGAGGCTCATGGCTACACCTTC
TRBV7-2	-	-	TRBJ2-1	CASRGMAGSPSYNEQFF	TGTGCCAGCAGAGGGATGGCGGGGTCCCCCTCCTACAATGAGCAGTTCTTC
TRBV9	many	-	TRBJ1-2	CASSVGRHYGYTF	TGTGCCAGCAGCGTGGGCAGGCACTATGGCTACACCTTC
TRBV12-3/TRBV12-4	few	-	TRBJ2-5	CASSLGGKGETQYF	TGTGCCAGCAGTTTAGGGGGGAAAGGAGAGACCCAGTACTTC
TRBV7-2	-	-	TRBJ1-6	CASSLDLGSVSLLHF	TGTGCCAGCAGCTTAGATCTAGGGAGCGTTTCACTCCTCCACTTT
TRBV7-2	-	TRBD1	TRBJ1-1	CASSLAARGRTEAFF	TGTGCCAGCAGCTTAGCAGCCAGGGGGCGAACTGAAGCTTTCTTT
TRBV10-3	-	TRBD1	TRBJ1-2	CAISGGQNYGYTF	TGTGCCATCAGTGGGGGACAGAACTATGGCTACACCTTC
TRBV20-1	few	TRBD2	TRBJ2-1	CSARVGGAGGNEQFF	TGCAGTGCTAGAGTCGGGGGGGCCGGGGGCAATGAGCAGTTCTTC
TRBV7-3	few	TRBD1	TRBJ2-1	CASSPPGQGFNEQFF	TGTGCCAGCAGCCCACCGGGACAGGGTTTCAATGAGCAGTTCTTC
TRBV7-2	few	TRBD1	TRBJ1-1	CASSLQQGRNTEAFF	TGTGCCAGCAGCCTCCAACAGGGGAGGAACACTGAAGCTTTCTTT
TRBV11-2	few	-	TRBJ2-1	CASSPTPGGGYNEQFF	TGTGCCAGCAGCCCCACCCCTGGAGGGGGTTACAATGAGCAGTTCTTC
TRBV7-9	-	-	TRBJ1-2	CASSSSWAGSYYGYTF	TGTGCCAGCAGCTCCTCGTGGGCAGGGTCGTACTATGGCTACACCTTC
TRBV7-2	few	TRBD1	TRBJ1-2	CASSLAGTGGGNYYGYTF	TGTGCCAGCAGCCTAGCAGGGACAGGGGGAGGAAACTACTATGGCTACACCTTC
TRBV7-2	-	TRBD1	TRBJ2-7	CASSLLQGALYEQYF	TGTGCCAGCAGCTTACTACAGGGGGCTCTCTACGAGCAGTACTTC
TRBV28	few	TRBD2	TRBJ2-7	CASSFPGRGTIYEQYF	TGTGCCAGCAGTTTCCCGGGGCGGGGGACGATCTACGAGCAGTACTTC
TRBV29-1	-	-	TRBJ2-7	CSVLGDREQYF	TGCAGCGTTCTGGGGGATCGGGAGCAGTACTTC
TRBV10-3	many	-	TRBJ2-7	CAISISDEQYF	TGTGCCATCAGTATCAGCGACGAGCAGTACTTC
TRBV10-3	-	-	TRBJ1-2	CAISRTDTNYGYTF	TGTGCCATCAGTAGGACAGATACTAACTATGGCTACACCTTC
TRBV7-9	-	-	TRBJ1-4	CASTYGGTNEKLFF	TGTGCCAGCACCTATGGGGGCACTAATGAAAAACTGTTTTTT
TRBV7-2	-	-	TRBJ2-1	CASSPFGGGPYNEQFF	TGTGCCAGCAGCCCCTTTGGGGGGGGGCCCTACAATGAGCAGTTCTTC
TRBV5-6	-	TRBD1	TRBJ2-7	CASKFRDRDYEQYF	TGTGCCAGCAAGTTCCGGGACAGGGACTACGAGCAGTACTTC
TRBV7-2	many	-	TRBJ1-2	CASSLARTANYGYTF	TGTGCCAGCAGCTTAGCAAGGACCGCTAACTATGGCTACACCTTC
TRBV20-1	-	-	TRBJ2-1	CSARTARGASSSYNEQFF	TGCAGTGCTAGAACGGCCCGGGGGGCCTCTAGCTCCTACAATGAGCAGTTCTTC
TRBV29-1	-	TRBD2	TRBJ2-7	CSVSGGDYEQYF	TGCAGCGTTTCGGGGGGAGACTACGAGCAGTACTTC
TRBV15	-	-	TRBJ1-6	CATDSIKSPLHF	TGTGCCACAGATTCGATTAAGTCACCCCTCCACTTT
TRBV7-6	few	-	TRBJ2-7	CASSLEPGDPYEQYF	TGTGCCAGCAGCTTAGAGCCAGGGGATCCCTACGAGCAGTACTTC
TRBV28	few	TRBD1	TRBJ1-4	CASGGGSNEKLFF	TGTGCCAGCGGAGGGGGCAGCAATGAAAAACTGTTTTTT
TRBV6-2/TRBV6-3	few	-	TRBJ2-7	CASRMDADRYEQYF	TGTGCCAGCAGAATGGACGCCGATCGCTACGAGCAGTACTTC
TRBV12-3/TRBV12-4	-	-	TRBJ1-1	CASSPRSGPNTEAFF	TGTGCCAGCAGTCCCCGTTCAGGGCCGAACACTGAAGCTTTCTTT
TRBV12-3/TRBV12-4	-	-	TRBJ1-4	CASGIAANEKLFF	TGTGCCAGCGGGATTGCAGCTAATGAAAAACTGTTTTTT
TRBV6-1	-	-	TRBJ2-3	CASSDWRTSTDTQYF	TGTGCCAGCAGTGATTGGCGGACTAGCACAGATACGCAGTATTTT
TRBV5-1	-	-	TRBJ2-1	CASSFFTINEQFF	TGCGCCAGCAGCTTCTTCACGATCAATGAGCAGTTCTTC
TRBV5-5	-	TRBD1	TRBJ2-1	CASKGGDRGNDEQFF	TGTGCCAGCAAGGGTGGGGACAGGGGGAATGATGAGCAGTTCTTC
TRBV5-6	-	TRBD1	TRBJ2-5	CASSWDRGINNEQYF	TGTGCCAGCAGCTGGGACAGGGGGATCAACAATGAGCAGTACTTC
TRBV10-3	-	-	TRBJ2-2	CAISGNPSNTGELFF	TGTGCCATCAGTGGTAATCCCTCGAACACCGGGGAGCTGTTTTTT
TRBV12-3/TRBV12-4	-	-	TRBJ2-7	CASSFVPPWDLSYEQYF	TGTGCCAGCAGTTTTGTTCCGCCGTGGGACCTATCCTACGAGCAGTACTTC
TRBV7-2	-	-	TRBJ2-3	CVSNLKAGTDTQYF	TGTGTCAGCAACCTGAAAGCGGGCACAGATACGCAGTATTTT
TRBV9	-	-	TRBJ1-6	CANSVEGYTPLHF	TGTGCCAACAGCGTAGAGGGGTATACACCCCTCCACTTT
TRBV6-1	-	-	TRBJ2-7	CASSEASPWVRSGEQYF	TGTGCCAGCAGTGAAGCGAGCCCTTGGGTCCGTTCCGGCGAGCAGTACTTC
TRBV20-1	-	-	TRBJ1-3	CSAIPGANSGNTIYF	TGCAGTGCTATCCCGGGAGCTAACTCTGGAAACACCATATATTTT